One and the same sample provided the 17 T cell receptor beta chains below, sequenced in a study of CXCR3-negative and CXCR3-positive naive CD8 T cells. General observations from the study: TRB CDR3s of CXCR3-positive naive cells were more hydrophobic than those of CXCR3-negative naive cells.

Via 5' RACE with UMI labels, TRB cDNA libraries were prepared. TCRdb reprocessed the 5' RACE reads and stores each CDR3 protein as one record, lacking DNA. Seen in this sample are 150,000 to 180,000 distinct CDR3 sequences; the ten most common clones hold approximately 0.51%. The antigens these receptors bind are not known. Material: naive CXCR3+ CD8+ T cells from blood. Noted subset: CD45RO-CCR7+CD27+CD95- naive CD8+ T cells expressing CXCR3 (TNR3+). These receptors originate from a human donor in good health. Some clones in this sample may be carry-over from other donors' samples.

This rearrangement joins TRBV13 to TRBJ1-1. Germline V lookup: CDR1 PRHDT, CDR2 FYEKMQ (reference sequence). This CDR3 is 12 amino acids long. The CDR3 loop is CASSALSKEAFF.

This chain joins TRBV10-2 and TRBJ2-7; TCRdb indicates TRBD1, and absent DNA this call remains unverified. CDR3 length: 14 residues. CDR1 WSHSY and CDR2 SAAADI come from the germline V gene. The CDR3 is CASTPAGTDGEQYF.

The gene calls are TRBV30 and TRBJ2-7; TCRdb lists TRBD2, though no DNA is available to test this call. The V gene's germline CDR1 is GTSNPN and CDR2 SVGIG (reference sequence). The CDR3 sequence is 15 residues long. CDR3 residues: CAWSVSRGGPYEQYF.

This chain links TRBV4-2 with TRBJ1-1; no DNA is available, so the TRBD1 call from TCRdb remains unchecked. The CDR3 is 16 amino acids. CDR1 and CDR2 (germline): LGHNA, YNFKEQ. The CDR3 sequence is CASSPPGQVLNTEAFF.

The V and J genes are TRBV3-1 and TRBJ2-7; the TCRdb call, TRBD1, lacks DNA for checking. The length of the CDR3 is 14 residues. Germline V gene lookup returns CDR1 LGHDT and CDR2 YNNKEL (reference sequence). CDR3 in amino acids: CASSQTGLSYEQYF.

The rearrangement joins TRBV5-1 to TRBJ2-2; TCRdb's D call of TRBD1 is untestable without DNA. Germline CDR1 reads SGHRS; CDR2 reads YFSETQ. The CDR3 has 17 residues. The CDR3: CASSTLGGGGNTGELFF.

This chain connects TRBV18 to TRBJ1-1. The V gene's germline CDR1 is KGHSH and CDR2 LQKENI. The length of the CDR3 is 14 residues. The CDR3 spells CASSPRGVNTEAFF.

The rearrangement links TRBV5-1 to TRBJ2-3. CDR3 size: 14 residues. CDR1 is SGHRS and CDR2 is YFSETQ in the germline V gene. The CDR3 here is CASSLVGNRDTQYF.

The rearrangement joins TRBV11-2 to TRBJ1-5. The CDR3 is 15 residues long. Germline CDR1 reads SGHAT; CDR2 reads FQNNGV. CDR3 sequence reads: CASSLDLGINQPQHF. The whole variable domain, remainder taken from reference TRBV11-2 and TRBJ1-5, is EAGVAQSPRYKIIEKRQSVAFWCNPISGHATLYWYQQILGQGPKLLIQFQNNGVVDDSQLPKDRFSAERLKGVDSTLKIQPAKLEDSAVYLCASSLDLGINQPQHFGDGTRLSIL.

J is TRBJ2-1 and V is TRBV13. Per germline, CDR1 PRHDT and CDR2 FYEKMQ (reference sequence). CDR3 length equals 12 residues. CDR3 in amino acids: CASSLAAYEQFF.

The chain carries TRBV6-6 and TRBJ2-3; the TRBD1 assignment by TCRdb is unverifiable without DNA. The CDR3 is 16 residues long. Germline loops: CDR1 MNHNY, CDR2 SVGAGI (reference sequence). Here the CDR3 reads CASSLDRGPYTDTQYF.

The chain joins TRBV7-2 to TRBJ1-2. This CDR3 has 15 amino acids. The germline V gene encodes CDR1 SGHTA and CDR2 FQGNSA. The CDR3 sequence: CASSLTRRINYGYTF. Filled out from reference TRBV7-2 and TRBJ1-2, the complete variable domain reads GAGVSQSPSNKVTEKGKDVELRCDPISGHTALYWYRQSLGQGLEFLIYFQGNSAPDKSGLPSDRFSAERTGGSVSTLTIQRTQQEDSAVYLCASSLTRRINYGYTFGSGTRLTVV.

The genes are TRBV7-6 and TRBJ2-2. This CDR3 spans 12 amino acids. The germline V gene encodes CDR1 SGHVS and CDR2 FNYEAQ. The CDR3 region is CASSFESGELFF.

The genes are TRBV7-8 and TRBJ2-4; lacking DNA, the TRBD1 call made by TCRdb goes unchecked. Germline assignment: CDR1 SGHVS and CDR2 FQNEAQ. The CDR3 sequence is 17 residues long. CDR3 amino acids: CASSAEPPQGTKNIQYF.

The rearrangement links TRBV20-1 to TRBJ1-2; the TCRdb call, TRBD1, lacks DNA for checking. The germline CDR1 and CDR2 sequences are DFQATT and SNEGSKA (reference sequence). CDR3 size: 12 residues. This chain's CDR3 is CSATPGLEGYTF.

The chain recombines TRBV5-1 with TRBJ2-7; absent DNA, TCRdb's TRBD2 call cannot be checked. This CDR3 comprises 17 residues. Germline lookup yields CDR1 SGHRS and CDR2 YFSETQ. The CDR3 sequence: CASSITSGGELSYEQYF.

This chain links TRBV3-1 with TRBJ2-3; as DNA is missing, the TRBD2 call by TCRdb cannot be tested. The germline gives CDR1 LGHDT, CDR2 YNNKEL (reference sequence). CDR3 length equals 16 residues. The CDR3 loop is CASSQGPGLVTDTQYF.